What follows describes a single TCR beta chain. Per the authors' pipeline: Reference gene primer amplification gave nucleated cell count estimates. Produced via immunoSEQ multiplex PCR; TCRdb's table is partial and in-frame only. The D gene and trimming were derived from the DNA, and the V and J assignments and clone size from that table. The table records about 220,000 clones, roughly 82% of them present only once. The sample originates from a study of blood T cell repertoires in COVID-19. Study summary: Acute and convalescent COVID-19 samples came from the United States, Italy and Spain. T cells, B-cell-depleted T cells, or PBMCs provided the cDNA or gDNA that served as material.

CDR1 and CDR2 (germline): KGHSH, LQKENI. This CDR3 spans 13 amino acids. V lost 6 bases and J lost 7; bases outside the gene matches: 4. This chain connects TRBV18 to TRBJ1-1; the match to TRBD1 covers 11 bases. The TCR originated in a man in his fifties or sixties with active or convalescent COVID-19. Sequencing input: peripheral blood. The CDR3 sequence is CASSLGQGVEAFF. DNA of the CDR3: TGTGCCAGCTCCCTGGGACAGGGGGTTGAAGCTTTCTTT. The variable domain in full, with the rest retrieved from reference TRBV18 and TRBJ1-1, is NAGVMQNPRHLVRRRGQEARLRCSPMKGHSHVYWYRQLPEEGLKFMVYLQKENIIDESGMPKERFSAEFPKEGPSILRIQQVVRGDSAAYFCASSLGQGVEAFFGQGTRLTVV.